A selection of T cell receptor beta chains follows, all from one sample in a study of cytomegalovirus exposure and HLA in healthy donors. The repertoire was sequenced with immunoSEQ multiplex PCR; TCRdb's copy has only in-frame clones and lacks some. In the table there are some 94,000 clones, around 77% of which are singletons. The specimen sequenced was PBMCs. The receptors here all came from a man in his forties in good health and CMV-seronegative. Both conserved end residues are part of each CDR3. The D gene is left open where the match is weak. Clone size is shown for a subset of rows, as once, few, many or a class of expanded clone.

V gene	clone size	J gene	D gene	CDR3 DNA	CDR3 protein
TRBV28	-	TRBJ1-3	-	TGTGCCAGCACTATGGGGGGGATCTCTGGAAACACCATATATTTT	CASTMGGISGNTIYF
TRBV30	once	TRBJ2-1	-	TGTGCCTGGAGTACCCCCTTGGGGAGCTCCTACAATGAGCAGTTCTTC	CAWSTPLGSSYNEQFF
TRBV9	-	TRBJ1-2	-	TGTGCCAGCAGCGTAAATGAGGGCTATGGCTACACCTTC	CASSVNEGYGYTF
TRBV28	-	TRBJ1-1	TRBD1	TGTGCCAGCAGAGGGACAGCGAACACTGAAGCTTTCTTT	CASRGTANTEAFF
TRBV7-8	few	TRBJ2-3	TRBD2	TGTGCCAGCAGCCGGGCGGTGGGCGGGGGGATTGGCACAGATACGCAGTATTTT	CASSRAVGGGIGTDTQYF
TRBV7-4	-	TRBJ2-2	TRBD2	TGTGCCAGCAGCTCCCAGCGGGGGGTGGGCACCGGGGAGCTGTTTTTT	CASSSQRGVGTGELFF
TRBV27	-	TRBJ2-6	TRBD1	TGTGCCAGCAGTTTATCGGGGTGGACAGGGGACCCTGGGGCCAACGTCCTGACTTTC	CASSLSGWTGDPGANVLTF
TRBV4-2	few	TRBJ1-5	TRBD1	TGTGCCAGCAGCCAAGGCCTTGGACAGGGTAGTCAGCCCCAGCATTTT	CASSQGLGQGSQPQHF
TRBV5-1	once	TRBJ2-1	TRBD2	TGCGCCAGCAGCCCCGGGGGACTAGCGGAAAACAATGAGCAGTTCTTC	CASSPGGLAENNEQFF
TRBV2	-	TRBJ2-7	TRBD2	TGTGCCAGCAGTGATCTTGGGCTAGCGGGAGGGCCAATCGAGCAGTACTTC	CASSDLGLAGGPIEQYF
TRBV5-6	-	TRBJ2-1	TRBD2	TGTGCCAGCAGCTTGGGGCTAGCGGCCTCCTACAATGAGCAGTTCTTC	CASSLGLAASYNEQFF
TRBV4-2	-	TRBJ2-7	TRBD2	TGTGCCAGCAGCCAAGAGAGCGGGGGTAGCTCCTACGAGCAGTACTTC	CASSQESGGSSYEQYF
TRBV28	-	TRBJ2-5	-	TGTGCCAGCAGTTTGACCGGGGTACAAGAGACCCAGTACTTC	CASSLTGVQETQYF
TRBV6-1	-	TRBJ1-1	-	TGTGCCAGCAGGAGAACAGGGAACACTGAAGCTTTCTTT	CASRRTGNTEAFF
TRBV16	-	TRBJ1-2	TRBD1	TGTGCCAGCAGCCACAAGGGACAGGGCTATGGCTACACCTTC	CASSHKGQGYGYTF
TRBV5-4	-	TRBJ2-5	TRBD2	TGTGCCAGCAGCTCCCGACTAGCGGCGGCTGAGGAGACCCAGTACTTC	CASSSRLAAAEETQYF
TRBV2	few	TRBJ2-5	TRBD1	TGTGCCAGCAGGTCCGGGACAGGGGGAGGGACCCAGTACTTC	CASRSGTGGGTQYF
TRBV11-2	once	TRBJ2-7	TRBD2	TGTGCCAGCAGCGAGACTAGCGGGAGTTACGGGCAGTACTTC	CASSETSGSYGQYF
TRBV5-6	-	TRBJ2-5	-	TGTGCCAGCAGCTTGGACCCCCCGGGGACCCAGTACTTC	CASSLDPPGTQYF
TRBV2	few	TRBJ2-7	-	TGTGCCAGCAGTGAAGATATTAGCGGCTCCTACGAGCAGTACTTC	CASSEDISGSYEQYF